This T cell receptor beta chain was captured by sequencing in a study of T cells in narcolepsy. Sequencing used immunoSEQ multiplex PCR; TCRdb keeps in-frame clones, though not all of them. There are 17,000 or so clones in the sample; over 60% occur only once, and around 15% lies in the top ten. Trimming took 1 base from V and 4 from J, leaving 11 bases between them. Germline V gene sequence: CDR1 WSHSY, CDR2 SAAADI. The CDR3 spans 15 residues. The receptor was isolated from a human donor with narcolepsy. The genes are TRBV10-2 and TRBJ1-5, with D possibly being TRBD1 (5 bases). Sequenced material: CD45RA- memory CD8+ T cells from PBMCs. The CDR3 bases are TGCGCCAGCAGTGAGTGGGGGGTCGGGAATCAGCCCCAGCATTTT. Translating it yields CASSEWGVGNQPQHF.